The rows below give T cell receptor beta chains drawn from one sample of a study of blood T cell repertoires in COVID-19. TCRdb's table, derived via immunoSEQ multiplex PCR, lists solely in-frame clones and lacks some. The table shows tens of thousands of clones, with about four fifths occurring only once. Input material: peripheral blood. The receptors stem from a man aged 50 to 59 with COVID-19, enrolled during active disease. CDR3s include the opening cysteine and the closing phenylalanine or tryptophan. Clone size is given for some rows only: seen once, a few or many times, or a class if the clone is expanded.

J gene: TRBJ1-1
V gene: TRBV30
clone size: many
CDR3 protein: CAWRAPSHTEAFF

J gene: TRBJ2-7
V gene: TRBV5-4
clone size: -
CDR3 protein: CASSLATGPSYEQYF

J gene: TRBJ2-2
V gene: TRBV10-3
clone size: -
CDR3 protein: CAIRGTSGGTGELFF

J gene: TRBJ2-3
V gene: TRBV2
clone size: few
CDR3 protein: CASKLTSGGTDTQYF

J gene: TRBJ2-7
V gene: TRBV7-6
clone size: -
CDR3 protein: CASSTSGVSYEQYF

J gene: TRBJ2-5
V gene: TRBV5-4
clone size: -
CDR3 protein: CASSRLAGIGETQYF

J gene: TRBJ2-2
V gene: TRBV24-1
clone size: -
CDR3 protein: CATSGSSGGDHTGELFF

J gene: TRBJ2-7
V gene: TRBV12-3/TRBV12-4
clone size: -
CDR3 protein: CASSPDRVGEQYF

J gene: TRBJ1-1
V gene: TRBV4-1
clone size: -
CDR3 protein: CASSEHWGSLNTEAFF

J gene: TRBJ2-5
V gene: TRBV11-2
clone size: -
CDR3 protein: CASSSQVSKGETQYF

J gene: TRBJ1-4
V gene: TRBV10-3
clone size: -
CDR3 protein: CAISEGQGAGEKLFF

J gene: TRBJ2-5
V gene: TRBV6-2/TRBV6-3
clone size: -
CDR3 protein: CASSPQGRETQYF

J gene: TRBJ2-4
V gene: TRBV5-4
clone size: -
CDR3 protein: CASSLEVAGGYKNIQYF

J gene: TRBJ2-3
V gene: TRBV30
clone size: -
CDR3 protein: CAWSKTRDSQARDTQYF

J gene: TRBJ2-2
V gene: TRBV28
clone size: once
CDR3 protein: CASSLGGQGAGGELFF

J gene: TRBJ2-7
V gene: TRBV5-1
clone size: -
CDR3 protein: CASSSRDSSYEQYF

J gene: TRBJ1-2
V gene: TRBV7-3
clone size: few
CDR3 protein: CASSETPGQGSGYTF

J gene: TRBJ1-4
V gene: TRBV9
clone size: many
CDR3 protein: CASSEAYRGRKLFF

J gene: TRBJ1-2
V gene: TRBV5-3
clone size: -
CDR3 protein: CARSLPVPYYGYTF

J gene: TRBJ2-1
V gene: TRBV9
clone size: -
CDR3 protein: CASSIRTSGGTSNEQFF

J gene: TRBJ1-2
V gene: TRBV7-2
clone size: few
CDR3 protein: CARAGDRGPESYGYTF

J gene: TRBJ2-7
V gene: TRBV10-3
clone size: -
CDR3 protein: CAISGTDRDYEQYF

J gene: TRBJ2-3
V gene: TRBV29-1
clone size: few
CDR3 protein: CSVEIRAGKSTDTQYF

J gene: TRBJ2-7
V gene: TRBV7-3
clone size: once
CDR3 protein: CASSLGGGSSYEQYF

J gene: TRBJ2-2
V gene: TRBV4-3
clone size: -
CDR3 protein: CASSHGGGRNTGELFF

J gene: TRBJ2-7
V gene: TRBV27
clone size: -
CDR3 protein: CASSSGQGYVGEQYF

J gene: TRBJ2-5
V gene: TRBV7-2
clone size: -
CDR3 protein: CASSLVPGGLETQYF

J gene: TRBJ2-7
V gene: TRBV7-9
clone size: -
CDR3 protein: CASSLAGASHEQYF

J gene: TRBJ2-5
V gene: TRBV6-2/TRBV6-3
clone size: -
CDR3 protein: CASSSTSGGSYQETQYF

J gene: TRBJ2-6
V gene: TRBV19
clone size: -
CDR3 protein: CASTGQGARGANVLTF

J gene: TRBJ1-6
V gene: TRBV27
clone size: -
CDR3 protein: CASSPSSYNSPLHF

J gene: TRBJ2-1
V gene: TRBV9
clone size: -
CDR3 protein: CASSVGLAGGFLSYNEQFF

J gene: TRBJ1-5
V gene: TRBV18
clone size: -
CDR3 protein: CASSLQSGDGSAQHF

J gene: TRBJ1-2
V gene: TRBV29-1
clone size: -
CDR3 protein: CSVTGNNYGYTF

J gene: TRBJ2-3
V gene: TRBV12-5
clone size: -
CDR3 protein: CASGLRGALSDSSTDTQYF

J gene: TRBJ2-7
V gene: TRBV29-1
clone size: -
CDR3 protein: CSAKGTSRYEQYF

J gene: TRBJ2-2
V gene: TRBV5-6
clone size: -
CDR3 protein: CASSLWGPGELFF

J gene: TRBJ2-5
V gene: TRBV4-1
clone size: -
CDR3 protein: CASSHRTGGPGETQYF

J gene: TRBJ2-7
V gene: TRBV7-6
clone size: -
CDR3 protein: CASSLAPPGQNSEQYF

J gene: TRBJ2-7
V gene: TRBV19
clone size: -
CDR3 protein: CASRSSGTGIHEQYF

J gene: TRBJ2-2
V gene: TRBV7-8
clone size: -
CDR3 protein: CASSTARTGELFF

J gene: TRBJ2-5
V gene: TRBV6-6
clone size: -
CDR3 protein: CASSNGQGVETQYF

J gene: TRBJ1-4
V gene: TRBV19
clone size: -
CDR3 protein: CASRGQGTNEKLFF

J gene: TRBJ2-2
V gene: TRBV29-1
clone size: once
CDR3 protein: CSVGQGASTGELFF

J gene: TRBJ2-4
V gene: TRBV5-1
clone size: -
CDR3 protein: CASSLGQGIAKNIQYF

J gene: TRBJ1-4
V gene: TRBV27
clone size: -
CDR3 protein: CASSSGQGGEKLFF

J gene: TRBJ1-5
V gene: TRBV2
clone size: few
CDR3 protein: CASSGAGYSNQPQHF

J gene: TRBJ2-2
V gene: TRBV11-2
clone size: -
CDR3 protein: CASSPRVRPVRLGAGELFF

J gene: TRBJ1-2
V gene: TRBV28
clone size: -
CDR3 protein: CALGGSGVYGYTF

J gene: TRBJ2-5
V gene: TRBV19
clone size: -
CDR3 protein: CASSTWDSENQETQYF

J gene: TRBJ2-7
V gene: TRBV2
clone size: -
CDR3 protein: CASSEALGQTYEQYF

J gene: TRBJ2-7
V gene: TRBV2
clone size: few
CDR3 protein: CASTRGYYEQYF

J gene: TRBJ1-2
V gene: TRBV14
clone size: -
CDR3 protein: CASSPVRVGGYTF

J gene: TRBJ2-5
V gene: TRBV9
clone size: -
CDR3 protein: CASSLGLPSAQETQYF

J gene: TRBJ1-5
V gene: TRBV28
clone size: -
CDR3 protein: CASSRDSNQPQHF

J gene: TRBJ2-4
V gene: TRBV4-1
clone size: -
CDR3 protein: CASSPRTSGGATSKNIQYF

J gene: TRBJ1-4
V gene: TRBV7-9
clone size: -
CDR3 protein: CASSPTQLNEKLFF

J gene: TRBJ2-3
V gene: TRBV19
clone size: once
CDR3 protein: CASSIHFTDTQYF

J gene: TRBJ2-1
V gene: TRBV10-2
clone size: -
CDR3 protein: CASSLSGGAYNEQFF

J gene: TRBJ2-7
V gene: TRBV4-1
clone size: -
CDR3 protein: CASSQDHLLSYEQYF